These 27 T cell receptor beta chains came from one sample sequenced in a study of cytomegalovirus exposure and HLA in healthy donors. PCR amplification relied on 60 Vbeta primers (plus 13 Jbeta primers). The method was immunoSEQ multiplex PCR; TCRdb's version includes in-frame clones alone and lacks a portion of them. The sample holds roughly 100,000 clones, 78% seen once. Sequencing was carried out using PBMCs. These TCRs come from a young man in good health and CMV-seronegative.

This clone was observed a handful of times. The chain employs TRBV2 and TRBJ2-7; a possible D gene is TRBD2 (6 bases). This CDR3 comprises 16 residues. Germline assignment: CDR1 SNHLY and CDR2 FYNNEI. The germline V and J ends were trimmed by 2 bases and 3 bases, with 17 bases remaining between them. As DNA, the CDR3 is TGTGCCAGCAGTGAAAGTAAATGGAGGGGTGACTACGAGCAGTACTTC. It yields the protein CASSESKWRGDYEQYF. Looking up the rest from reference TRBV2 and TRBJ2-7 gives the full variable domain: EPEVTQTPSHQVTQMGQEVILRCVPISNHLYFYWYRQILGQKVEFLVSFYNNEISEKSEIFDDQFSVERPDGSNFTLKIRSTKLEDSAMYFCASSESKWRGDYEQYFGPGTRLTVT.

The sample holds one count of this clone. The rearrangement links TRBV5-1 to TRBJ1-4; D uncertain. This CDR3 has 14 amino acids. Trimming took off 3 bases at V and 4 bases at J, with 10 bases between the two ends. The V gene's germline CDR1 is SGHRS and CDR2 YFSETQ. For the CDR3, the DNA is TGCGCCAGCAGCTATTCTGGGCTTAATGAAAAACTGTTTTTT. This encodes CASSYSGLNEKLFF.

The chain couples TRBV6-1 to TRBJ1-1; D is uncertain. V lost 4 bases, J lost 1 base, and 4 bases lay in between. The CDR3 is 12 amino acids. Germline-derived CDR1 and CDR2 are MNHNS and SASEGT. The CDR3 protein is CASSVGNTEAFF. The DNA for the CDR3 is TGTGCCAGCAGTGTCGGGAACACTGAAGCTTTCTTT.

J is TRBJ1-5 and V is TRBV9; a weak D match, TRBD1 (6 bases). Looked up from germline, CDR1 is SGDLS and CDR2 is YYNGEE. V lost 4 bases, J lost 2 bases, and 10 bases lay in between. The CDR3 extends over 14 amino acids. CDR3 amino acids: CASSLGQGNQPQHF. The CDR3 coding sequence is TGTGCCAGCAGCTTGGGACAAGGCAATCAGCCCCAGCATTTT.

The chain has TRBV5-4 and TRBJ2-3; 12 nucleotides agree with TRBD2. V lost 0 bases and J lost 0; bases outside the gene matches: 5. Germline CDR1 and CDR2: SGHNT and YYREEE (reference sequence). The CDR3 contains 18 residues. This chain's CDR3 is CASSLGLAGALSTDTQYF. DNA of the CDR3: TGTGCCAGCAGCTTGGGACTAGCGGGGGCCCTCAGCACAGATACGCAGTATTTT. The full variable domain, its missing parts supplied by reference TRBV5-4 and TRBJ2-3, is ETGVTQSPTHLIKTRGQQVTLRCSSQSGHNTVSWYQQALGQGPQFIFQYYREEENGRGNFPPRFSGLQFPNYSSELNVNALELDDSALYLCASSLGLAGALSTDTQYFGPGTRLTVL.

This chain links TRBV7-2 with TRBJ1-4, with TRBD1 matching 7 bases. Germline CDR1 reads SGHTA; CDR2 reads FQGNSA. This CDR3 region has 16 residues. V trimming: 5 bases; J trimming: 0 bases; junction bases outside the gene matches: 6. DNA for the CDR3: TGTGCCAGCAGCCGGGGACAGATCTCAACTAATGAAAAACTGTTTTTT. Its protein product is CASSRGQISTNEKLFF.

The V and J genes are TRBV5-6 and TRBJ1-1; D uncertain. The V and J ends lost 0 bases and 4 bases respectively, with 10 bases between them. CDR1 and CDR2 from the germline V gene are SGHDT and YYEEEE. The CDR3 has 14 residues. The CDR3 DNA is TGTGCCAGCAGCTTGGGGGTAACGGGCACTGAAGCTTTCTTT. It encodes CASSLGVTGTEAFF.

CDR3 residues: CASSLQNSPLHF. DNA for the CDR3: TGTGCCAGCAGCTTACAGAATTCACCCCTCCACTTT. The chain combines TRBV7-9 with TRBJ1-6; D ambiguous. V shed 2 bases and J shed 7 bases, with 3 bases lying between them. Germline lookup yields CDR1 SEHNR and CDR2 FQNEAQ (reference sequence). This CDR3 is 12 amino acids long.

This clone was counted between two and nine times. DNA for the CDR3: TGTGCCAGCAGCGGGGGGGACAGGGGCTATGGCTACACCTTC. As protein: CASSGGDRGYGYTF. The chain carries TRBV5-5 and TRBJ1-2; 10 bases are a match to TRBD1. J lost 4 bases, V lost 4 bases, and 4 bases had no gene match. This CDR3 has 14 amino acids. Germline V gene lookup returns CDR1 SGHKS and CDR2 YYEKEE (reference sequence).

The chain joins TRBV6-6 to TRBJ2-1, with TRBD2 matching over 8 bases. The CDR3 spans 16 residues. CDR1 and CDR2 from the germline V gene are MNHNY and SVGAGI (reference sequence). The V gene end was trimmed by 2 bases and the J gene end by 7 bases; junction bases not matched to a gene: 10. For the CDR3, the DNA is TGTGCCAGCAGTTACCCGTGGGCGGGGGGCGATAATGAGCAGTTCTTC. The encoded protein is CASSYPWAGGDNEQFF.

A single count supports this clone. This chain uses TRBV11-2 with TRBJ1-4; 7 bases are shared with TRBD1. V lost 2 bases to trimming and J lost 2 bases; unmatched junction nucleotides: 2. CDR1 is SGHAT, CDR2 FQNNGV, per germline. The CDR3 extends over 15 amino acids. Here the CDR3 DNA reads TGTGCCAGCAGCTTACCGACAGGGACTAATGAAAAACTGTTTTTT. It codes for CASSLPTGTNEKLFF.

A remark on this clone: The junction does not match germline at one end; this may be a read error. This rearrangement joins TRBV11-2 to TRBJ1-3; weak D call: TRBD1 (6 bases). The CDR3 is 16 residues long. Germline CDR1 and CDR2: SGHAT and FQNNGV. The CDR3 spells CASSHRRDNSGNTMYF. CDR3 nucleotides: TGTGCCAGCAGCCACCGCCGGGACAACTCTGGAAACACCATGTATTTT.

The chain recombines TRBV9 with TRBJ1-5; D not resolved. With 2 bases removed from V and 5 bases from J, the gap between germline ends came to 8 bases. The CDR3 loop spans 13 amino acids. Germline V gives CDR1 SGDLS, CDR2 YYNGEE. The chain's CDR3 is CASSVSGDQPQHF. The CDR3 DNA reads TGTGCCAGCAGCGTTTCCGGAGATCAGCCCCAGCATTTT. The whole variable domain, filled in from reference TRBV9 and TRBJ1-5, reads DSGVTQTPKHLITATGQRVTLRCSPRSGDLSVYWYQQSLDQGLQFLIQYYNGEERAKGNILERFSAQQFPDLHSELNLSSLELGDSALYFCASSVSGDQPQHFGDGTRLSIL.

J is TRBJ1-5 and V is TRBV10-3; maybe TRBD1 (6 bases). CDR3 length equals 16 residues. The V and J ends lost 4 bases and 6 bases respectively, with 19 bases between them. CDR1 is ENHRY and CDR2 is SYGVKD in the germline V gene. The CDR3 coding sequence is TGTGCCATCAGTGGGTCCCGGGACAATAGAGGTCAGCCCCAGCATTTT. Its translation: CAISGSRDNRGQPQHF.

The chain couples TRBV5-1 to TRBJ2-3, with unresolved D. The CDR3 consists of 12 residues. Trimming took off 3 bases at V and 2 bases at J, with 4 bases between the two ends. The V gene's germline CDR1 is SGHRS and CDR2 YFSETQ. Written as DNA, the CDR3 is TGCGCCAGCAGCTCCAACACAGATACGCAGTATTTT. Its translation: CASSSNTDTQYF.

V usage is TRBV4-3 and J usage is TRBJ2-5, with 15 bases identical to TRBD2. The CDR3 totals 18 residues. Trimming at V came to 4 bases and at J to 4 bases, leaving 10 bases not matched to a gene. CDR1 is LGHNA, CDR2 YSLEER, per germline. The CDR3 coding sequence is TGCGCCAGCAGCCCCTTAAGGACTAGCGGGAGGGCCGCAGAGACCCAGTACTTC. It encodes CASSPLRTSGRAAETQYF.

The CDR3 protein is CASSGRQDTGELFF. In DNA, the CDR3 is TGTGCCAGCAGCGGCCGACAAGACACCGGGGAGCTGTTTTTT. This sequence joins TRBV9 and TRBJ2-2; D remains unclear. V was clipped by 3 bases and J by 3 bases, with 9 bases between them. CDR3 size: 14 residues. In germline, CDR1 is SGDLS, CDR2 YYNGEE. Full variable domain (remainder filled in from reference TRBV9 and TRBJ2-2): DSGVTQTPKHLITATGQRVTLRCSPRSGDLSVYWYQQSLDQGLQFLIQYYNGEERAKGNILERFSAQQFPDLHSELNLSSLELGDSALYFCASSGRQDTGELFFGEGSRLTVL.

This clone turned up a few times. An end of the junction differs from the germline gene, which may be a read error. This chain links TRBV9 with TRBJ1-1; weak D call: TRBD1 (6 bases). Germline CDR1 reads SGDLS; CDR2 reads YYNGEE. The CDR3 loop spans 13 amino acids. CDR3 in amino acids: CASSVSGPDSQIF. The CDR3 nucleotides read TGTGCCAGCAGCGTATCTGGGCCGGACAGTCAAATATTT.

J is TRBJ2-7 and V is TRBV6-1, with no clear D. Germline lookup yields CDR1 MNHNS and CDR2 SASEGT. Trimming shortened V by 2 bases and J by 2 bases, and 10 bases separated the two germline ends. The CDR3 sequence is 14 residues long. The CDR3 sequence is CASSEIGETYEQYF. CDR3 coding DNA: TGTGCCAGCAGTGAAATTGGAGAGACCTACGAGCAGTACTTC.

The chain combines TRBV27 with TRBJ2-7; 12 bases map to TRBD2. J gave up 3 bases and V 2 bases, and 8 bases lay outside the gene matches. Germline CDR1 MNHEY, CDR2 SMNVEV (reference sequence). CDR3 length equals 17 residues. CDR3 in amino acids: CASSLRLAGESDYEQYF. The CDR3 coding sequence is TGTGCCAGCAGTTTACGACTAGCGGGAGAATCGGACTACGAGCAGTACTTC.

The CDR3 DNA reads TGTGCCAGCAGCCGCCGAGGGACAGACACAGATACGCAGTATTTT. It translates to CASSRRGTDTDTQYF. The rearrangement joins TRBV7-9 to TRBJ2-3; 7 nucleotides agree with TRBD1. This CDR3 has 15 residues. Germline V gene lookup returns CDR1 SEHNR and CDR2 FQNEAQ (reference sequence). V shed 5 bases, J shed 2 bases, and the junction held 7 bases outside the gene matches.

This chain joins TRBV10-1 and TRBJ2-5; maybe TRBD2 (5 bases). The CDR3 has 12 residues. Trimming took off 5 bases at V and 7 bases at J, with 11 bases between the two ends. In germline, CDR1 is WNHNN, CDR2 SYGVQD (reference sequence). In nucleotides, the CDR3 is TGCGCCAGCAGTCCCGATGGAGGGACCCAGTACTTC. This translates into CASSPDGGTQYF.

In this sample, this clone turned up a few times. This chain joins TRBV27 and TRBJ2-7, with a possible D match to TRBD2 (6 bases). Trimming pared 6 bases from V and 7 bases from J, leaving 13 bases between. The CDR3 is 12 residues long. CDR1 is MNHEY, CDR2 SMNVEV, per germline (reference sequence). CDR3 nucleotides: TGTGCCAGCAGCTCCCCGGCGGGGGAGCAGTACTTC. Amino acids: CASSSPAGEQYF.

The chain joins TRBV15 to TRBJ2-3; D is uncertain. Trimming removed 5 bases from V and 1 base from J, with 4 bases in between. The germline gives CDR1 LNHNV, CDR2 YYDKDF (reference sequence). The CDR3 totals 12 residues. Written as DNA, the CDR3 is TGTGCCACCAGCGCAGGCACAGATACGCAGTATTTT. Translated: CATSAGTDTQYF.

The chain carries TRBV27 and TRBJ1-2; possibly TRBD1 for D (5 bases). The germline V gene encodes CDR1 MNHEY and CDR2 SMNVEV (reference sequence). Trimming pared 5 bases from V and 0 bases from J, leaving 19 bases between. The CDR3 runs 17 residues. CDR3 region: CASSPTAETTPNYGYTF. In nucleotides, the CDR3 is TGTGCCAGCAGTCCGACAGCTGAAACTACCCCTAACTATGGCTACACCTTC.

This chain connects TRBV7-9 to TRBJ1-1; D unclear. The V and J ends lost 1 base and 1 base respectively, with 7 bases between them. Looked up from germline, CDR1 is SEHNR and CDR2 is FQNEAQ (reference sequence). This CDR3 region has 14 residues. CDR3 sequence: CASSLVRPNTEAFF. CDR3 bases: TGTGCCAGCAGCTTAGTCAGGCCGAACACTGAAGCTTTCTTT.

The genes are TRBV6-5 and TRBJ1-2; 11 nucleotides agree with TRBD1. Trimming took 10 bases from V and 5 from J; bases not matched to a gene: 6. Germline assignment: CDR1 MNHEY and CDR2 SVGAGI. The CDR3 is 13 residues long. The CDR3 DNA sequence: TGTGCCACTAGGACAGGGGGCGCGTATGGCTACACCTTC. Translating it yields CATRTGGAYGYTF.